A selection of T cell receptor beta chains follows, all from one sample in a study of cytomegalovirus exposure and HLA in healthy donors. Some clones are missing from TCRdb's copy, which holds only in-frame ones; the method was immunoSEQ multiplex PCR. The repertoire consists of approximately 150,000 clones, with 85% to 90% occurring once and the leading ten covering 1.4%. Sequencing was done on a sample of PBMCs. Every receptor here comes from a woman between 25 and 40 years old in good health and CMV-seronegative. Each CDR3 is given with its conserved first and last residue. D genes are given only for firm matches. Clone sizes are given selectively: once, few, many, or a class where the clone is expanded.

V gene	clone size	D gene	J gene	CDR3 protein	CDR3 DNA
TRBV12-5	-	-	TRBJ1-1	CASGLVLGVAFF	TGTGCTAGTGGTTTGGTATTGGGAGTGGCTTTCTTT
TRBV9	-	-	TRBJ2-7	CASSAAANSYEQYF	TGTGCCAGCAGCGCCGCGGCCAATTCCTACGAGCAGTACTTC
TRBV7-5	-	-	TRBJ2-7	CARSRCGCSYEQYF	TGTGCCAGAAGCAGATGCGGGTGTTCCTACGAGCAGTACTTC
TRBV9	-	-	TRBJ1-6	CASSADTGRRNSPLHF	TGTGCCAGCAGCGCCGATACAGGTCGCAGGAATTCACCCCTCCACTTT
TRBV9	-	TRBD2	TRBJ2-3	CASSVASGGLADTQYF	TGTGCCAGCAGCGTAGCATCCGGGGGGTTGGCAGATACGCAGTATTTT
TRBV7-9	-	-	TRBJ2-7	CASSQSSYEQYF	TGTGCCAGCAGCCAATCCTCCTACGAGCAGTACTTC
TRBV27	-	TRBD1	TRBJ2-7	CASRQGIEYEQYF	TGTGCCAGTCGACAGGGGATAGAATACGAGCAGTACTTC
TRBV6-1	once	-	TRBJ1-2	CASSVQQGGNYGYTF	TGTGCCAGCAGTGTCCAACAGGGAGGGAACTATGGCTACACCTTC
TRBV4-1	-	TRBD1	TRBJ2-7	CASSQALRDRDYEQYF	TGCGCCAGCAGCCAAGCGCTCCGGGACAGGGACTACGAGCAGTACTTC
TRBV4-2	-	-	TRBJ2-2	CASSQVYMAMSPGPQENTGELFF	TGTGCCAGCAGCCAAGTCTATATGGCTATGAGCCCGGGTCCCCAAGAGAACACCGGGGAGCTGTTTTTT
TRBV14	-	TRBD1	TRBJ1-4	CASSQIPGTGEKLFF	TGTGCCAGCAGCCAAATCCCGGGGACAGGTGAAAAACTGTTTTTT
TRBV11-2	-	-	TRBJ2-2	CASSLDSGWAGELFF	TGTGCCAGCAGCTTAGATTCAGGGTGGGCCGGGGAGCTGTTTTTT
TRBV14	-	TRBD2	TRBJ2-5	CASSLPRGVQETQYF	TGTGCCAGCAGCCTCCCACGGGGGGTCCAAGAGACCCAGTACTTC
TRBV5-1	-	TRBD1	TRBJ2-1	CASTGTGGYNEQFF	TGCGCCAGCACCGGGACAGGGGGATACAATGAGCAGTTCTTC
TRBV5-1	-	-	TRBJ1-2	CASSLEGGSYGYTF	TGCGCCAGCAGCTTGGAGGGAGGAAGCTATGGCTACACCTTC
TRBV19	-	-	TRBJ1-5	CASSMGQTVPQHF	TGTGCCAGTAGTATGGGGCAAACGGTGCCCCAGCATTTT
TRBV2	once	-	TRBJ2-6	CASSEFAGANVLTF	TGTGCCAGCAGTGAGTTCGCTGGGGCCAACGTCCTGACTTTC
TRBV5-4	-	TRBD1	TRBJ2-3	CASSTRDRSTDTQYF	TGTGCCAGCAGCACCCGGGACAGGAGCACAGATACGCAGTATTTT
TRBV12-2	-	-	TRBJ2-7	CASRRNETGDYEQYF	TGTGCAAGTCGCCGCAATGAGACAGGGGATTACGAGCAGTACTTC
TRBV25-1	-	TRBD1	TRBJ1-1	CASSWSQDRVKEEAFF	TGTGCCAGCAGTTGGAGTCAGGACAGGGTCAAGGAAGAGGCTTTCTTT
TRBV27	-	-	TRBJ1-2	CASSSRSALDYGYTF	TGTGCCAGCAGTTCCCGGTCTGCACTCGACTATGGCTACACCTTC
TRBV5-1	-	TRBD1	TRBJ1-1	CASSSGGMNTEAFF	TGCGCCAGCAGCTCAGGGGGAATGAACACTGAAGCTTTCTTT
TRBV12-5	-	TRBD2	TRBJ2-2	CASGQGLVAGELFF	TGTGCTAGTGGCCAAGGACTAGTCGCCGGGGAGCTGTTTTTT
TRBV6-5	-	-	TRBJ1-1	CASSYTGNTEAFF	TGTGCCAGCAGTTATACGGGGAACACTGAAGCTTTCTTT
TRBV18	once	TRBD1	TRBJ1-3	CASSYGTGDSGNTIYF	TGTGCCAGCTCATACGGGACAGGGGACTCTGGAAACACCATATATTTT
TRBV5-6	-	TRBD1	TRBJ2-5	CASSLPWGQGKETQYF	TGTGCCAGCAGCCTCCCTTGGGGACAGGGGAAAGAGACCCAGTACTTC
TRBV5-1	-	TRBD1	TRBJ1-2	CASSLDAGTGVSYGYTF	TGCGCCAGCAGCTTGGACGCCGGGACAGGGGTCTCCTATGGCTACACCTTC
TRBV29-1	once	TRBD1	TRBJ1-2	CSVDLVGQGREGYTF	TGCAGCGTTGACCTAGTCGGACAGGGGAGGGAGGGCTACACCTTC
TRBV9	once	TRBD2	TRBJ2-1	CASSVDFPGGPYNEQFF	TGTGCCAGCAGCGTAGACTTCCCGGGGGGGCCTTACAATGAGCAGTTCTTC
TRBV6-1	once	TRBD2	TRBJ2-1	CASSRLAGGYNEQFF	TGTGCCAGCAGTCGACTAGCGGGGGGTTACAATGAGCAGTTCTTC
TRBV2	-	-	TRBJ2-3	CASSDSPREYF	TGTGCCAGCAGTGATAGCCCGAGGGAGTATTTT
TRBV4-1	-	-	TRBJ1-1	CASSQDSSLEVNTEAFF	TGCGCCAGCAGCCAAGATTCCAGTTTAGAGGTGAACACTGAAGCTTTCTTT
TRBV7-2	once	-	TRBJ1-3	CASSFTTASTLSSGNTIYF	TGTGCCAGCAGCTTCACGACAGCCTCTACGCTTAGCTCTGGAAACACCATATATTTT
TRBV5-1	-	-	TRBJ2-1	CASSLVEGEVSSYNEQFF	TGCGCCAGCAGCTTGGTGGAGGGAGAGGTGAGCTCCTACAATGAGCAGTTCTTC
TRBV2	-	TRBD2	TRBJ2-3	CASRTRESGGLNTDTQYF	TGTGCCAGCAGGACCCGGGAAAGCGGGGGGCTAAATACAGATACGCAGTATTTT
TRBV5-4	-	-	TRBJ1-6	CASSLEGRGSPLHF	TGTGCCAGCAGCTTGGAGGGCAGGGGTTCACCCCTCCACTTT